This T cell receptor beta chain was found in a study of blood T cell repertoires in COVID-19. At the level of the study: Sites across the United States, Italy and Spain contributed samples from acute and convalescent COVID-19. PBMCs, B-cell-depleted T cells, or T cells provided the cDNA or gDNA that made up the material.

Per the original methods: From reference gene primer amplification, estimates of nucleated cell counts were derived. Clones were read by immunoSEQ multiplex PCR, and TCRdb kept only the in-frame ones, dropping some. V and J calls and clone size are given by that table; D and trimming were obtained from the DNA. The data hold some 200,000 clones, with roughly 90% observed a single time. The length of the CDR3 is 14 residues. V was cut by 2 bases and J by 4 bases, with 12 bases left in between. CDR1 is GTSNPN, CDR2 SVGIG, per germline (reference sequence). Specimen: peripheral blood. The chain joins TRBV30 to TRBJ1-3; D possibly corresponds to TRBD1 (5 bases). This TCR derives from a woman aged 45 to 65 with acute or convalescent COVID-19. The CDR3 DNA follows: TGTGCCTGGAGTTGGGGGGGGGACGGAAACACCATATATTTT. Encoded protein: CAWSWGGDGNTIYF. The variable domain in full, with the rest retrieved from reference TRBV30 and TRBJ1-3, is SQTIHQWPATLVQPVGSPLSLECTVEGTSNPNLYWYRQAAGRGLQLLFYSVGIGQISSEVPQNLSASRPQDRQFILSSKKLLLSDSGFYLCAWSWGGDGNTIYFGEGSWLTVV.